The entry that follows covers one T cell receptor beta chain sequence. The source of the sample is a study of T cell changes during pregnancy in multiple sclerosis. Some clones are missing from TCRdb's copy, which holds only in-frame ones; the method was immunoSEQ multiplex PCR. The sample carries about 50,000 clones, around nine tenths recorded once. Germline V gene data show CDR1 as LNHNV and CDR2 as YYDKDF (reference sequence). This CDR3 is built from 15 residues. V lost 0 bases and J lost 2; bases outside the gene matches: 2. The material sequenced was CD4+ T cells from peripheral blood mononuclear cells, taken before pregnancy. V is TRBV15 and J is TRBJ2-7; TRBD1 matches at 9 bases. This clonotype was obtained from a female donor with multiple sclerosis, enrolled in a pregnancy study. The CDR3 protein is CATSRERQGAYEQYF. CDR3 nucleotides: TGTGCCACCAGCAGAGAGAGACAGGGGGCCTACGAGCAGTACTTC.